Below are 17 T cell receptor beta chains sequenced from a single sample in a study of chemoradiotherapy in HPV16-positive cancers. Some clones are missing from TCRdb's copy, which holds only in-frame ones; the method was immunoSEQ multiplex PCR. The sample has tens of thousands of clones; roughly nine tenths are singletons. The specimen comprised blood, sampled from a patient who underwent chemoradiotherapy. The receptors originated from a human donor with HPV-associated anogenital cancer.

The genes are TRBV11-3 and TRBJ2-3; no clear D gene. The V gene lost 1 base and the J gene lost 5 bases, with 7 bases spanning the gap. The CDR3 runs to 13 residues. Looked up from germline, CDR1 is SGHNT and CDR2 is YENEEA. The CDR3 nucleotides are TGTGCCAGCAGCTTAGGTTTCGGAGATACGCAGTATTTT. Residues: CASSLGFGDTQYF.

The chain links TRBV5-6 to TRBJ2-7, with TRBD2 matching 8 bases. The germline V gene has CDR1 SGHDT and CDR2 YYEEEE. V lost 0 bases, J lost 0 bases, and 5 bases stayed unmatched. The CDR3 sequence is 16 residues long. The CDR3 here is CASSLVTSGTSYEQYF. The CDR3 DNA reads TGTGCCAGCAGCTTGGTAACTAGCGGAACCTCCTACGAGCAGTACTTC.

The chain couples TRBV7-8 to TRBJ2-7; 10 bases are shared with TRBD2. The CDR3 totals 14 residues. With 4 bases clipped from V and 0 bases from J, the junction kept 0 bases outside the gene matches. Germline V gives CDR1 SGHVS, CDR2 FQNEAQ. For the CDR3, the DNA is TGTGCCAGCAGCTGGACTAGCGGCTCCTACGAGCAGTACTTC. Translation gives CASSWTSGSYEQYF.

The chain employs TRBV5-1 and TRBJ2-5, with 7 bases matching TRBD1. Germline CDR1 is SGHRS and CDR2 is YFSETQ. V shed 3 bases and J 3 bases; nucleotides not matched to a gene: 5. This CDR3 is 14 amino acids long. CDR3 sequence: CASSSWTGEETQYF. CDR3 nucleotide sequence: TGCGCCAGCAGCTCGTGGACAGGAGAAGAGACCCAGTACTTC.

This chain links TRBV6-5 with TRBJ1-2, with 9 positions matching TRBD1. Germline-derived CDR1 and CDR2 are MNHEY and SVGAGI. Trimming took 6 bases from V and 6 from J; bases not matched to a gene: 5. The length of the CDR3 is 13 residues. The CDR3 sequence: CASSWTGEDGYTF. The DNA of the CDR3 is TGTGCCAGCAGCTGGACAGGGGAGGATGGCTACACCTTC.

The chain links TRBV4-3 to TRBJ2-6; the D call may be TRBD1 or TRBD2 (5 bases each). The CDR3 sequence is 16 residues long. The germline CDR1 and CDR2 sequences are LGHNA and YSLEER. Trimming pared 0 bases from V and 4 bases from J, leaving 10 bases between. The CDR3 region has the DNA TGCGCCAGCAGCCAAGATTGGGGGACCGGGGCCAACGTCCTGACTTTC. It specifies CASSQDWGTGANVLTF.

The rearrangement links TRBV28 to TRBJ1-6; D perhaps matches TRBD1 (5 bases). V shed 2 bases and J shed 10 bases, with 12 bases lying between them. The CDR3 has 14 amino acids. In germline, CDR1 is MDHEN, CDR2 SYDVKM. CDR3 bases: TGTGCCAGCAGTTTAGGGGCAGCAGCATCACCCCTCCACTTT. As protein: CASSLGAAASPLHF.

CDR3 coding DNA: TGTGCCAGCAGCTTAGAGGGTGGGGGTTTCGATCAGCCCCAGCATTTT. Residues: CASSLEGGGFDQPQHF. The chain recombines TRBV7-4 with TRBJ1-5, with a tentative D call TRBD1 (5 bases). The ends were cut back, 1 base at V and 5 bases at J, with 15 bases in the middle. This CDR3 is built from 16 residues. Germline V CDR1 and CDR2: SGHVT, SQSDAQ. Full variable domain (rest looked up from reference TRBV7-4 and TRBJ1-5): GAGVSQSPRYKVAKRGRDVALRCDSISGHVTLYWYRQTLGQGSEVLTYSQSDAQRDKSGRPSGRFSAERPERSVSTLKIQRTEQGDSAVYLCASSLEGGGFDQPQHFGDGTRLSIL.

The chain combines TRBV6-6 with TRBJ2-7; TRBD2 matches at 7 bases. V gave up 6 bases and J gave up 5 bases; unmatched junction bases: 7. The germline gives CDR1 MNHNY, CDR2 SVGAGI (reference sequence). The CDR3 runs to 13 residues. CDR3 loop: CASSPAAGDEQYF. CDR3 DNA sequence: TGTGCCAGCAGCCCCGCCGCGGGGGACGAGCAGTACTTC.

This clone has only one observation. The rearrangement uses TRBV25-1 and TRBJ1-3; D possibly corresponds to TRBD1 (5 bases). This CDR3 region has 17 residues. Germline V lookup: CDR1 MGHDK, CDR2 SYGVNS. Trimming took off 1 base at V and 0 bases at J, with 13 bases between the two ends. DNA of the CDR3: TGTGCCAGCAGTGAATCCGGGACTGAGCCCTCTGGAAACACCATATATTTT. This gives the protein CASSESGTEPSGNTIYF. The full variable domain, rest sourced from reference TRBV25-1 and TRBJ1-3, is EADIYQTPRYLVIGTGKKITLECSQTMGHDKMYWYQQDPGMELHLIHYSYGVNSTEKGDLSSESTVSRIRTEHFPLTLESARPSHTSQYLCASSESGTEPSGNTIYFGEGSWLTVV.

V usage is TRBV4-3 and J usage is TRBJ1-6; D unclear. V was pared by 1 base and J by 6 bases, with 13 bases between. The germline V gene has CDR1 LGHNA and CDR2 YSLEER. This CDR3 has 16 amino acids. The CDR3 loop is CASSQGLGDGNSPLHF. The CDR3 DNA reads as TGCGCCAGCAGCCAAGGGTTGGGAGACGGTAATTCACCCCTCCACTTT.

The chain links TRBV6-6 to TRBJ1-2, with D possibly being TRBD1 (6 bases). Trimming removed 0 bases from V and 3 bases from J, with 11 bases in between. The CDR3 runs to 15 residues. Per the germline V gene, CDR1 is MNHNY and CDR2 is SVGAGI (reference sequence). The CDR3 loop reads CASSYSQGGDYGYTF. The CDR3, as DNA: TGTGCCAGCAGTTACTCACAGGGAGGAGACTATGGCTACACCTTC.

The genes are TRBV7-8 and TRBJ2-1; D may be TRBD2 (6 bases). CDR1 is SGHVS and CDR2 is FQNEAQ in the germline V gene. Trimming cost V 5 bases and J 0 bases, with 11 bases left between them. This CDR3 has 15 residues. CDR3 sequence reads: CASSAGTFSYNEQFF. DNA of the CDR3: TGTGCCAGCAGCGCCGGGACTTTCTCCTACAATGAGCAGTTCTTC.

J is TRBJ1-2 and V is TRBV19; D possibly corresponds to TRBD1 (5 bases). CDR3 length: 15 residues. The V end lost 7 bases, the J end lost 4 bases, and 19 bases lay between the germline ends. In germline, CDR1 is LNHDA, CDR2 SQIVND (reference sequence). The CDR3 DNA sequence: TGTGCCAGTACCCCAAGGGTCTCGGGGACCTATGGCTACACCTTC. As protein: CASTPRVSGTYGYTF.

This clone has only one observation. CDR3 loop: CASSIVAGAGNQPQHF. CDR3 in DNA: TGTGCCAGTAGTATAGTTGCAGGGGCGGGCAATCAGCCCCAGCATTTT. The chain employs TRBV19 and TRBJ1-5, with a weak D call TRBD1 (6 bases). CDR3 size: 16 residues. Germline V gives CDR1 LNHDA, CDR2 SQIVND (reference sequence). The V and J ends lost 1 base and 2 bases respectively, with 12 bases between them.

This CDR3 reads CASSSVQGQPLHF. The DNA of the CDR3 is TGTGCCAGCAGCTCCGTACAAGGACAACCCCTCCACTTT. V and J are TRBV7-3 and TRBJ1-6; perhaps TRBD1 as D (5 bases). Germline CDR1 and CDR2: SGHTA and FQGTGA. The CDR3 is 13 residues long. V lost 4 bases and J 12 bases, leaving 13 bases between the germline ends. Looking up the rest from reference TRBV7-3 and TRBJ1-6 gives the full variable domain: GAGVSQTPSNKVTEKGKYVELRCDPISGHTALYWYRQSLGQGPEFLIYFQGTGAADDSGLPNDRFFAVRPEGSVSTLKIQRTERGDSAVYLCASSSVQGQPLHFGNGTRLTVT.

The sample holds a few counts of this clone. This sequence joins TRBV14 and TRBJ2-3, with 7 bases lining up with TRBD1. The CDR3 extends over 14 amino acids. V trimming: 4 bases; J trimming: 6 bases; junction bases outside the gene matches: 7. Germline V gene lookup returns CDR1 SGHDN and CDR2 FVKESK. This chain's CDR3 is CASSPKGAGDTQYF. CDR3 bases: TGTGCCAGCAGCCCGAAGGGGGCGGGTGATACGCAGTATTTT.